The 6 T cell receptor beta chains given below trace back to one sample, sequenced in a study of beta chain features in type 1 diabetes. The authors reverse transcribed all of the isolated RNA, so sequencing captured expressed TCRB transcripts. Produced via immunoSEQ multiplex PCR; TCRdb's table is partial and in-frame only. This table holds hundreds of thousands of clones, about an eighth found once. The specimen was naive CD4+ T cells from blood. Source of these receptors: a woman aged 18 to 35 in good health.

The CDR3 DNA is TGTGCCAGCAGCCCAGTCCGAAATTCACCCCTCCACTTT. This sequence encodes CASSPVRNSPLHF. This chain uses TRBV7-8 with TRBJ1-6; D remains unclear. CDR1 and CDR2 (germline): SGHVS, FQNEAQ. V was clipped by 5 bases and J by 7 bases, with 9 bases between them. This CDR3 contains 13 residues.

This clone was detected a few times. Here the CDR3 reads CSVESGTGGGDEQFF. As DNA, the CDR3 is TGCAGCGTTGAAAGTGGAACAGGGGGGGGCGATGAGCAGTTCTTC. The chain recombines TRBV29-1 with TRBJ2-1; weak D call: TRBD1 (8 bases). This CDR3 is 15 amino acids long. The ends were cut back, 2 bases at V and 8 bases at J, with 19 bases in the middle. Germline CDR1 reads SQVTM; CDR2 reads ANQGSEA.

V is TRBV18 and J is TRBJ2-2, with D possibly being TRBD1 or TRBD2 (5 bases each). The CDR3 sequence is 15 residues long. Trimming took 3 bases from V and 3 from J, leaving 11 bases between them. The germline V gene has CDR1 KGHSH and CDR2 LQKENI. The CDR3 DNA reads TGTGCCAGCTCACCTCGGGGCTTGGACACCGGGGAGCTGTTTTTT. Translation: CASSPRGLDTGELFF.

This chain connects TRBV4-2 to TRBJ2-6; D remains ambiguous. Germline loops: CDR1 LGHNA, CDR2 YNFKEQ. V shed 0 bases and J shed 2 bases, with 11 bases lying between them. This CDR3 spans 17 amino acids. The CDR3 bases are TGTGCCAGCAGCCAAGAAAGGAAGGGCCCTGGGGCCAACGTCCTGACTTTC. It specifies CASSQERKGPGANVLTF.

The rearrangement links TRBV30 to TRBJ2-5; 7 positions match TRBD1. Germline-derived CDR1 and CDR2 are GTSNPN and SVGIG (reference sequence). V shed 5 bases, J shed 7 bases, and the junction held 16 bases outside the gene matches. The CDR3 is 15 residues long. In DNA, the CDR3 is TGTGCCTGGTTACCTTTGGACAGGTTAAGAGGGACCCAGTACTTC. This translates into CAWLPLDRLRGTQYF.

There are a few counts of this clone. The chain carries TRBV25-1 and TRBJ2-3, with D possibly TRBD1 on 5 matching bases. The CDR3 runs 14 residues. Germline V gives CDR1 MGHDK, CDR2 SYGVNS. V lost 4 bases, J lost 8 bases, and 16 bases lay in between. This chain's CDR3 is CASSGDSAQGTQYF. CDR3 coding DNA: TGTGCCAGCAGTGGAGACAGCGCGCAGGGTACGCAGTATTTT.